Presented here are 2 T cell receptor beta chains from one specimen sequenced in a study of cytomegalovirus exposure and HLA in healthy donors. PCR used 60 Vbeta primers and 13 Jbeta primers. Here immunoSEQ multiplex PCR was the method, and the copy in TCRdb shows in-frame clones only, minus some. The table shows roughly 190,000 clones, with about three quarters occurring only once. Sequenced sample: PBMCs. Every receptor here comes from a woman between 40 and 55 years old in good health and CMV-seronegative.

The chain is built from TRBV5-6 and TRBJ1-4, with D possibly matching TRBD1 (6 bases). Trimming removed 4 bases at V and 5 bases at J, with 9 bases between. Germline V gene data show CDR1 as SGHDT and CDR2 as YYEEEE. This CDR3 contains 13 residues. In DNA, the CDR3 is TGTGCCAGCAGCAGGGACAAGAATGAAAAACTGTTTTTT. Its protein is CASSRDKNEKLFF.

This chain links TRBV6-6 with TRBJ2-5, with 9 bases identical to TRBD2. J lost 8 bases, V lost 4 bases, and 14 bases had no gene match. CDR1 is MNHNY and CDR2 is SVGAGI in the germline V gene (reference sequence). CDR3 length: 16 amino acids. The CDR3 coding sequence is TGTGCCAGCAGTTGGGGCGGGGGGGCCCAGAATGGAACCCAGTACTTC. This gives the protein CASSWGGGAQNGTQYF.